A single sample is the source of the 15 T cell receptor beta chains below, sequenced in a study of cytomegalovirus exposure and HLA in healthy donors. The PCR was carried out with 60 Vbeta primers and 13 Jbeta primers. The table came from immunoSEQ multiplex PCR; TCRdb's copy has only in-frame clones and leaves some out. The sample includes some 100,000 clones, about 80% of them seen just once. Sequences were obtained from PBMCs. The origin of the receptors is a man between 40 and 49 years old in good health and CMV-seronegative.

The genes are TRBV9 and TRBJ2-2; 10 positions agree with TRBD1. The CDR3 is 16 amino acids. Trimming took 5 bases from V and 4 from J; bases not matched to a gene: 8. The germline V gene encodes CDR1 SGDLS and CDR2 YYNGEE. The CDR3 is CASSAAGTGATGELFF. The CDR3 nucleotides read TGTGCCAGCAGTGCCGCCGGGACAGGGGCCACCGGGGAGCTGTTTTTT.

The chain has TRBV7-2 and TRBJ1-1, with D possibly being TRBD1 (6 bases). The germline V gene encodes CDR1 SGHTA and CDR2 FQGNSA. V was pared by 6 bases and J by 1 base, with 18 bases between. The CDR3 is made up of 16 amino acids. The CDR3 nucleotides read TGTGCCAGCAGTATACGACAGGACCGGAGGAACACTGAAGCTTTCTTT. Translating gives CASSIRQDRRNTEAFF.

As for this clone: One junction end disagrees with the germline gene, perhaps due to a read error. The chain has TRBV7-9 and TRBJ1-1, with D possibly being TRBD1 (5 bases). The CDR3 is 14 residues long. CDR1 is SEHNR and CDR2 is FQNEAQ in the germline V gene (reference sequence). This CDR3 reads CSSTPGGGDTEAFF. The CDR3 DNA reads as TGTTCCAGCACCCCTGGGGGAGGCGACACTGAAGCTTTCTTT. The whole variable domain, remainder taken from reference TRBV7-9 and TRBJ1-1, is DTGVSQNPRHKITKRGQNVTFRCDPISEHNRLYWYRQTLGQGPEFLTYFQNEAQLEKSRLLSDRFSAERPKGSFSTLEIQRTEQGDSAMYLCSSTPGGGDTEAFFGQGTRLTVV.

This clone was seen only a few times. V is TRBV19 and J is TRBJ1-1, with no clear D. The CDR3 runs to 13 residues. From germline, CDR1 is LNHDA and CDR2 SQIVND (reference sequence). V was clipped by 7 bases and J by 4 bases, with 13 bases between them. The CDR3 DNA sequence: TGTGCCAGTACCAGACGGGGAATCACTGAAGCTTTCTTT. Its protein is CASTRRGITEAFF.

CDR3 nucleotides: TGCGCCAGCAGCCCCCTAGCGGGCTCCTACAATGAGCAGTTCTTC. As protein: CASSPLAGSYNEQFF. V is TRBV4-1 and J is TRBJ2-1, with 8 bases matching TRBD2. Unmatched junction bases numbered 2, after V lost 4 bases and J lost 0 bases. This CDR3 is 15 amino acids long. Germline CDR1 is MGHRA and CDR2 is YSYEKL.

This clone showed up just a few times. The V call is TRBV5-1, the J call TRBJ2-1; TRBD1 aligns across 9 bases. The CDR3 has 15 amino acids. V was clipped by 4 bases and J by 7 bases; unmatched bases: 9. Germline lookup yields CDR1 SGHRS and CDR2 YFSETQ. The CDR3 sequence: CASSGGQGLGNEQFF. The DNA of the CDR3 is TGCGCCAGCAGCGGGGGACAGGGCCTTGGGAATGAGCAGTTCTTC.

This chain connects TRBV19 to TRBJ2-1, with a possible D match to TRBD1 (6 bases). The CDR3 consists of 14 residues. Trimming cost V 4 bases and J 7 bases, with 14 bases left between them. The germline V gene encodes CDR1 LNHDA and CDR2 SQIVND (reference sequence). CDR3: CASSKNRVSNEQFF. The CDR3 DNA is TGTGCCAGTAGTAAAAACAGGGTATCGAATGAGCAGTTCTTC.

The gene calls are TRBV7-8 and TRBJ2-7, with a weak D call TRBD2 (5 bases). V shed 2 bases and J shed 2 bases, with 10 bases lying between them. The CDR3 extends over 14 amino acids. Germline CDR1 SGHVS, CDR2 FQNEAQ. In DNA, the CDR3 is TGTGCCAGCAGCTTAAGAGGGTCCCCCTACGAGCAGTACGTC. Residues: CASSLRGSPYEQYV.

A few counts support this clone. The chain has TRBV4-2 and TRBJ1-1; TRBD1 agrees at 8 bases. The CDR3 runs to 17 residues. Germline V lookup: CDR1 LGHNA, CDR2 YNFKEQ. V was clipped by 1 base and J by 0 bases; unmatched bases: 7. For the CDR3, the DNA is TGTGCCAGCAGCCAAGCATCCGGGACAGGAGTGAACACTGAAGCTTTCTTT. Translating it yields CASSQASGTGVNTEAFF.

V usage is TRBV2 and J usage is TRBJ2-1, with TRBD1 identical over 7 bases. CDR1 SNHLY and CDR2 FYNNEI come from the germline V gene. The CDR3 contains 14 residues. V trimming: 6 bases; J trimming: 6 bases; junction bases outside the gene matches: 8. CDR3 DNA sequence: TGTGCCAGCAGGGCGACAGGGATCGGCAATGAGCAGTTCTTC. Translated: CASRATGIGNEQFF.

The V and J genes are TRBV7-9 and TRBJ1-3; a possible D gene is TRBD1 (6 bases). Trimming took off 5 bases at V and 3 bases at J, with 17 bases between the two ends. Germline loops: CDR1 SEHNR, CDR2 FQNEAQ (reference sequence). CDR3 size: 16 residues. The CDR3 nucleotides read TGTGCCAGCAGCCAGGGGACCGGGACGTATGGAAACACCATATATTTT. Residues: CASSQGTGTYGNTIYF.

The chain links TRBV9 to TRBJ2-7; 13 bases align to TRBD2. J was trimmed by 3 bases and V by 4 bases; bases with no gene match: 13. This CDR3 is built from 18 residues. CDR1 and CDR2 (germline): SGDLS, YYNGEE. The CDR3 coding sequence is TGTGCCAGCAGCCCCGGACTAGCGGGGGCCGGTTTTCTCTACGAGCAGTACTTC. Translating gives CASSPGLAGAGFLYEQYF.

The chain joins TRBV15 to TRBJ2-3; D is unclear. The V and J ends lost 2 bases and 2 bases respectively, with 5 bases between them. The germline CDR1 and CDR2 sequences are LNHNV and YYDKDF (reference sequence). The CDR3 totals 13 residues. CDR3 in DNA: TGTGCCACCAGCAGACAGATCACAGATACGCAGTATTTT. As protein: CATSRQITDTQYF.

This chain joins TRBV9 and TRBJ1-2; 8 nucleotides agree with TRBD1. Trimming took 3 bases from V and 1 from J; bases not matched to a gene: 2. This CDR3 comprises 14 residues. Germline V lookup: CDR1 SGDLS, CDR2 YYNGEE. The DNA for the CDR3 is TGTGCCAGCAGCGGCAGGGGGCTTAACTATGGCTACACCTTC. Its translation is CASSGRGLNYGYTF.

The V gene is TRBV2, the J gene TRBJ1-6; D unresolved. V was cut by 2 bases and J by 10 bases, with 12 bases left in between. The CDR3 contains 14 residues. Germline V lookup: CDR1 SNHLY, CDR2 FYNNEI. This chain's CDR3 is CASSERVLKSPLHF. The CDR3 DNA sequence: TGTGCCAGCAGTGAAAGAGTATTAAAGTCACCCCTCCACTTT. Using reference TRBV2 and TRBJ1-6 for the parts outside the CDR3, the full variable domain is EPEVTQTPSHQVTQMGQEVILRCVPISNHLYFYWYRQILGQKVEFLVSFYNNEISEKSEIFDDQFSVERPDGSNFTLKIRSTKLEDSAMYFCASSERVLKSPLHFGNGTRLTVT.